Below, 18 T cell receptor beta chains from the same sample are listed, as sequenced in a study of blood T cell repertoires in COVID-19. Assay used: immunoSEQ multiplex PCR; TCRdb lists only in-frame clones, some missing. This sample has some 170,000 clones, with around 85% found just once. Sample: PBMCs or T cells enriched from blood (not recorded which). Every receptor here comes from a man aged 40-49 years who had recovered from COVID-19.

V and J are TRBV9 and TRBJ1-5; TRBD1 matches 11 bases. The CDR3 consists of 15 residues. Germline lookup yields CDR1 SGDLS and CDR2 YYNGEE. Unmatched junction bases numbered 2, after V lost 0 bases and J lost 6 bases. This CDR3 reads CASSVGDRGGQPQHF. The DNA for the CDR3 is TGTGCCAGCAGCGTAGGGGACAGGGGGGGTCAGCCCCAGCATTTT.

This rearrangement joins TRBV4-1 to TRBJ1-6, with 7 bases aligning to TRBD1. CDR1 is MGHRA and CDR2 is YSYEKL in the germline V gene. The CDR3 consists of 16 residues. With 4 bases clipped from V and 2 bases from J, the junction kept 5 bases outside the gene matches. The CDR3 loop is CASSLTGVPYNSPLHF. The CDR3 DNA reads as TGCGCCAGCAGCCTCACAGGGGTCCCCTATAATTCACCCCTCCACTTT.

V gene TRBV5-1 combines with J gene TRBJ2-7; 9 bases agree with TRBD1. With 4 bases clipped from V and 6 bases from J, the junction kept 8 bases outside the gene matches. CDR1 is SGHRS, CDR2 YFSETQ, per germline. The length of the CDR3 is 14 residues. The CDR3 loop is CASSTLQGAREQYF. DNA for the CDR3: TGCGCCAGCAGCACTTTACAGGGGGCGCGCGAGCAGTACTTC.

The genes are TRBV7-3 and TRBJ2-2; 8 bases map to TRBD1. Trimming at V came to 5 bases and at J to 2 bases, leaving 16 bases not matched to a gene. CDR1 is SGHTA and CDR2 is FQGTGA in the germline V gene. The CDR3 sequence is 19 residues long. CDR3 in amino acids: CASSPGGRTGPLNTGELFF. CDR3 coding DNA: TGTGCCAGCAGCCCCGGGGGTAGGACAGGGCCCCTAAACACCGGGGAGCTGTTTTTT.

V is TRBV7-6 and J is TRBJ2-1; a possible D gene is TRBD2 (6 bases). The CDR3 is 15 amino acids. The germline V and J ends were trimmed by 5 bases and 6 bases, with 17 bases remaining between them. CDR1 and CDR2 from the germline V gene are SGHVS and FNYEAQ. As DNA, the CDR3 is TGTGCCAGCAGCGCGGGACGGATTTTCCCCAATGAGCAGTTCTTC. Its protein product is CASSAGRIFPNEQFF. Full variable domain (remainder filled in from reference TRBV7-6 and TRBJ2-1): GAGVSQSPRYKVTKRGQDVALRCDPISGHVSLYWYRQALGQGPEFLTYFNYEAQQDKSGLPNDRFSAERPEGSISTLTIQRTEQRDSAMYRCASSAGRIFPNEQFFGPGTRLTVL.

The chain carries TRBV29-1 and TRBJ2-5, with TRBD1 as a possible D gene (6 bases). CDR3 length: 13 residues. The germline gives CDR1 SQVTM, CDR2 ANQGSEA. The germline V and J ends were trimmed by 7 bases and 5 bases, with 17 bases remaining between them. Here the CDR3 DNA reads TGCAGCGCCTACTCGACAGGCGAGGAGACCCAGTACTTC. Translating gives CSAYSTGEETQYF.

The chain recombines TRBV5-6 with TRBJ1-2, with D uncertain. Trimming took 0 bases from V and 8 from J, leaving 11 bases between them. The germline V gene has CDR1 SGHDT and CDR2 YYEEEE. This CDR3 comprises 13 residues. The CDR3 loop reads CASSLAGVTGYTF. Here the CDR3 DNA reads TGTGCCAGCAGCTTGGCCGGGGTTACCGGCTACACCTTC.

J is TRBJ1-2 and V is TRBV25-1; 8 bases are a match to TRBD1. Germline CDR1 reads MGHDK; CDR2 reads SYGVNS. Trimming took 1 base from V and 4 from J; bases not matched to a gene: 8. The CDR3 contains 16 residues. The CDR3 coding sequence is TGTGCCAGCAGTGAATTTGGGCAGGGGGCCGGCTATGGCTACACCTTC. It codes for CASSEFGQGAGYGYTF.

This sequence joins TRBV5-4 and TRBJ1-2; 7 nucleotides align to TRBD1. The ends lost 1 base at V and 3 bases at J; junction bases unmatched: 3. The CDR3 length is 14 residues. CDR1 SGHNT and CDR2 YYREEE come from the germline V gene (reference sequence). CDR3: CASSLRQGDYGYTF. The CDR3 DNA sequence: TGTGCCAGCAGCTTGCGACAGGGTGACTATGGCTACACCTTC.

The chain carries TRBV7-3 and TRBJ2-5, with 10 bases matching TRBD2. Germline CDR1 reads SGHTA; CDR2 reads FQGTGA. The J segment lost 4 bases and the V segment lost 0 bases, leaving 2 bases of the junction unmatched. The CDR3 contains 15 residues. DNA of the CDR3: TGTGCCAGCAGCTTAACTCCTAGCGGGAGAGAGACCCAGTACTTC. Amino acid sequence: CASSLTPSGRETQYF.

The chain employs TRBV6-1 and TRBJ2-1; D call uncertain. The CDR3 consists of 16 residues. CDR1 and CDR2 (germline): MNHNS, SASEGT. The germline V and J ends were trimmed by 3 bases and 4 bases, with 16 bases remaining between them. CDR3 sequence reads: CASSERPENGYNEQFF. CDR3 bases: TGTGCCAGCAGTGAGCGACCGGAAAACGGGTACAATGAGCAGTTCTTC.

The chain recombines TRBV5-6 with TRBJ2-1; 10 nucleotides align to TRBD1. Germline assignment: CDR1 SGHDT and CDR2 YYEEEE. This CDR3 contains 15 residues. V shed 2 bases and J 3 bases; nucleotides not matched to a gene: 2. The CDR3 nucleotides read TGTGCCAGCAGCTTCGGGACAGGGGACTACAATGAGCAGTTCTTC. It yields the protein CASSFGTGDYNEQFF.

V and J are TRBV6-5 and TRBJ1-2; 7 nucleotides match TRBD1. The V segment lost 4 bases and the J segment 0 bases; nucleotides outside the gene matches: 5. The CDR3 contains 15 residues. Germline CDR1 MNHEY, CDR2 SVGAGI. The CDR3 loop is CASSSPGQTNYGYTF. In nucleotides, the CDR3 is TGTGCCAGCAGTTCACCGGGACAGACTAACTATGGCTACACCTTC.

The gene calls are TRBV15 and TRBJ1-2; D is possibly TRBD1 (5 bases). CDR3 length equals 13 residues. Germline CDR1 reads LNHNV; CDR2 reads YYDKDF (reference sequence). V was pared by 3 bases and J by 0 bases, with 5 bases between. CDR3 amino acids: CATSRDTNYGYTF. CDR3 DNA: TGTGCCACCAGCAGGGACACTAACTATGGCTACACCTTC.

This chain links TRBV30 with TRBJ1-1, with D perhaps TRBD1 (6 bases). The CDR3 totals 15 residues. The V end was cut by 2 bases, the J end by 4 bases, with 17 bases between. Germline V gene data show CDR1 as GTSNPN and CDR2 as SVGIG (reference sequence). The CDR3 bases are TGTGCCTGGAGTCCGTTGAGCGGGGGCGGCACTGAAGCTTTCTTT. Translation: CAWSPLSGGGTEAFF.

The chain recombines TRBV11-1 with TRBJ2-7; D is uncertain. CDR1 is SGHAT and CDR2 is FQDESV in the germline V gene (reference sequence). The germline V and J ends were trimmed by 4 bases and 0 bases, with 10 bases remaining between them. This CDR3 has 14 residues. The CDR3 loop reads CASSSGSSSYEQYF. For the CDR3, the DNA is TGTGCCAGCAGCTCGGGTTCTAGCTCCTACGAGCAGTACTTC.

This clone turned up a few times. The rearrangement joins TRBV11-2 to TRBJ2-7; 7 bases align to TRBD2. Germline loops: CDR1 SGHAT, CDR2 FQNNGV. V gave up 5 bases and J gave up 3 bases; unmatched junction bases: 13. The CDR3 spans 16 residues. The CDR3 spells CASSTLGTTYIYEQYF. CDR3 coding DNA: TGTGCCAGCAGCACTCTTGGGACTACCTATATCTACGAGCAGTACTTC.

In this sample, this clone turned up once. V usage is TRBV7-9 and J usage is TRBJ1-2, with 8 positions matching TRBD1. Per the germline V gene, CDR1 is SEHNR and CDR2 is FQNEAQ (reference sequence). J was trimmed by 6 bases and V by 3 bases; bases with no gene match: 9. This CDR3 contains 15 residues. This CDR3 is CASSFIQGGVNGYTF. Written as DNA, the CDR3 is TGTGCCAGCAGCTTCATACAGGGGGGTGTGAATGGCTACACCTTC.